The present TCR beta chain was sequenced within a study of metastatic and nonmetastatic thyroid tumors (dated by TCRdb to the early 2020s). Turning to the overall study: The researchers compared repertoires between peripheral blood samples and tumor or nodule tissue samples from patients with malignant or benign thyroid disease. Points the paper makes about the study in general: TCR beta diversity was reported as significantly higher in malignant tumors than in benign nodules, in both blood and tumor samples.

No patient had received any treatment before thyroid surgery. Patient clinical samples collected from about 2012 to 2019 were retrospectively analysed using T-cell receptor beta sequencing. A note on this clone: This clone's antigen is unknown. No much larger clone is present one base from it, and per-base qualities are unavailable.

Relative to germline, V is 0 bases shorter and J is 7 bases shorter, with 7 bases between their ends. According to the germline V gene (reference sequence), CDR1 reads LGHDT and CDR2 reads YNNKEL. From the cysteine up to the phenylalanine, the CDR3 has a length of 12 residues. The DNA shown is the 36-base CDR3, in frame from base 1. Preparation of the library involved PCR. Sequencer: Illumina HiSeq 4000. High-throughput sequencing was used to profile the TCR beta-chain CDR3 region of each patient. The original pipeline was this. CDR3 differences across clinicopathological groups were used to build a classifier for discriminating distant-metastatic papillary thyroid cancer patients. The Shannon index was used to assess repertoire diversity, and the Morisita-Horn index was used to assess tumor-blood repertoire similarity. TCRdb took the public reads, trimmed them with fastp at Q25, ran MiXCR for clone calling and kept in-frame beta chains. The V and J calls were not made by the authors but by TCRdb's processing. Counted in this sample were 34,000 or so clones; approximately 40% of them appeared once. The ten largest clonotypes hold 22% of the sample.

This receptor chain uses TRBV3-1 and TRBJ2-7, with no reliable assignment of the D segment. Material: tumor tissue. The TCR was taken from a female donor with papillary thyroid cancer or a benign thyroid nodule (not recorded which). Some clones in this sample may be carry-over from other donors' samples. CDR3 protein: CASSQETGEQYF. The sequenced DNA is TGTGCCAGCAGCCAAGAGACCGGGGAGCAGTACTTC.